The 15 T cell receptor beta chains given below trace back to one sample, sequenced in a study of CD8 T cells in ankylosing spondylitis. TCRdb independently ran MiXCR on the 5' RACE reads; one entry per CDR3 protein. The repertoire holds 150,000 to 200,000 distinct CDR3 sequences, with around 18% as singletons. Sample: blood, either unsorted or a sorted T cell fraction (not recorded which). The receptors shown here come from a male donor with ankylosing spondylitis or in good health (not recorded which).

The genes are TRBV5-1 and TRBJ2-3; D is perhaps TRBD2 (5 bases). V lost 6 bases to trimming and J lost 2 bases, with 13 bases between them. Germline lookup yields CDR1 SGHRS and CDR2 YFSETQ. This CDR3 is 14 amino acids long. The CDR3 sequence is CASTDRGPTDTQYF. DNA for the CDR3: TGCGCCAGCACTGACCGAGGGCCCACAGATACGCAGTATTTT. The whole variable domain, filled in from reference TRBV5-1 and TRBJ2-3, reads KAGVTQTPRYLIKTRGQQVTLSCSPISGHRSVSWYQQTPGQGLQFLFEYFSETQRNKGNFPGRFSGRQFSNSRSEMNVSTLELGDSALYLCASTDRGPTDTQYFGPGTRLTVL.

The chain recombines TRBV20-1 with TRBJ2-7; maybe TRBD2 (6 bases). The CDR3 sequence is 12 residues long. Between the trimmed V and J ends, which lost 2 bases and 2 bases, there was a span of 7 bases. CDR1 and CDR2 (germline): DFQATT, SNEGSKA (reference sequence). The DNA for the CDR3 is TGCAGTGCTAGACGGACTACCTACGAGCAGTACTTC. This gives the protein CSARRTTYEQYF.

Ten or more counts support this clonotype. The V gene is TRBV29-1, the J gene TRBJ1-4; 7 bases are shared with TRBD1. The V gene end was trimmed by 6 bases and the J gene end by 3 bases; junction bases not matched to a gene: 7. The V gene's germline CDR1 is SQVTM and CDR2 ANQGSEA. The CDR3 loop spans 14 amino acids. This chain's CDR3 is CSVDPGGANEKLFF. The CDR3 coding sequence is TGCAGCGTGGACCCAGGGGGAGCTAATGAAAAACTGTTTTTT.

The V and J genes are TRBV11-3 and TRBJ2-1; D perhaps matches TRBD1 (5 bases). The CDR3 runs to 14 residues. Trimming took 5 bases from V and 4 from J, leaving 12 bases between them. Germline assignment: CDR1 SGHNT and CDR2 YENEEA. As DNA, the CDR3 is TGTGCCAGCAGCGCCGGACAAATGTACAATGAGCAGTTCTTC. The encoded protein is CASSAGQMYNEQFF.

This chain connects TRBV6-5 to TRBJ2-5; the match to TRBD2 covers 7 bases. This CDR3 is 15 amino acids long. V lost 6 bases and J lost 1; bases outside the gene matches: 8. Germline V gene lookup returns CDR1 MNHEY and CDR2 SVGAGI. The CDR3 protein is CASRTTLALQETQYF. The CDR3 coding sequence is TGTGCCAGCAGAACCACACTAGCGCTCCAAGAGACCCAGTACTTC.

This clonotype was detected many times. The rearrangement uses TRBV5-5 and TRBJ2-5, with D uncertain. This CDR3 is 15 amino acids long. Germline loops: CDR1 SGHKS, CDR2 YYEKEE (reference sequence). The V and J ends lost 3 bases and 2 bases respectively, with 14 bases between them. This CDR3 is CASSSLRVRQETQYF. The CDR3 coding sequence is TGTGCCAGCAGCTCCCTCAGAGTGCGGCAAGAGACCCAGTACTTC.

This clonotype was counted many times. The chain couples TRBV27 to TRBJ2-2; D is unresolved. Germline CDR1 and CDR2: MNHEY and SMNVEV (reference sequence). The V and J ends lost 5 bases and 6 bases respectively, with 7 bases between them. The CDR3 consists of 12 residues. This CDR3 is CASSRMAGELFF. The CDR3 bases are TGTGCCAGCAGTCGCATGGCCGGGGAGCTGTTTTTT.

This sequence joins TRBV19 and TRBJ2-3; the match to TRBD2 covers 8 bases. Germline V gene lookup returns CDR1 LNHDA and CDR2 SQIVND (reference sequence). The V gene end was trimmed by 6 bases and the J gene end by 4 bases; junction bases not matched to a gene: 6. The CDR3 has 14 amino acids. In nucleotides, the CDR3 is TGTGCCAGTAGACCGGGACTAGAGGCAGATACGCAGTATTTT. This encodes CASRPGLEADTQYF.

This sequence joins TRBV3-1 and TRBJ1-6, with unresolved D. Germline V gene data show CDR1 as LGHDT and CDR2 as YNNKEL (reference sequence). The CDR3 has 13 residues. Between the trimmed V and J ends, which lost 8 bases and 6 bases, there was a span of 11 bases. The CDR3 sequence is CASAGALNSPLHF. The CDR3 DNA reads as TGTGCCAGCGCGGGAGCCCTTAATTCACCCCTCCACTTT.

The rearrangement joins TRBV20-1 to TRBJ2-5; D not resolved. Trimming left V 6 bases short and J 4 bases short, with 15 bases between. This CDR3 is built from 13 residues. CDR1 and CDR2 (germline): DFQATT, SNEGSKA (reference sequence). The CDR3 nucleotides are TGCAGTGCCCTCCAGGATCGTGGAGAGACCCAGTACTTC. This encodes CSALQDRGETQYF.

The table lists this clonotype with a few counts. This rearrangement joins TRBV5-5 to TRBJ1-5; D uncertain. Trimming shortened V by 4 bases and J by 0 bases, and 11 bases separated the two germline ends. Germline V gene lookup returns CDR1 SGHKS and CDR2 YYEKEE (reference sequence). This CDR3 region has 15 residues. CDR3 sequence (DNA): TGTGCCAGCAGCGGAGTCGCGGGTAGCAATCAGCCCCAGCATTTT. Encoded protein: CASSGVAGSNQPQHF.

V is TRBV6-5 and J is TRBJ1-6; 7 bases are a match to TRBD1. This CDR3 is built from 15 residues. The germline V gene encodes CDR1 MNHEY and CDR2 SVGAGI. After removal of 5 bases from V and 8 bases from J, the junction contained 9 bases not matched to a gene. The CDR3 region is CASSRSTGTHSPLHF. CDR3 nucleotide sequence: TGTGCCAGCAGTCGATCGACAGGGACGCATTCACCCCTCCACTTT.

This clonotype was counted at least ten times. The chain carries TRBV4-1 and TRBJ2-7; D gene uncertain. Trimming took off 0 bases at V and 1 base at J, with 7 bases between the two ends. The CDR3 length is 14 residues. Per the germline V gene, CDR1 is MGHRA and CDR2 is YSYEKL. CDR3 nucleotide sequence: TGCGCCAGCAGCCAAGAGACCAAATCCTACGAGCAGTACTTC. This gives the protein CASSQETKSYEQYF.

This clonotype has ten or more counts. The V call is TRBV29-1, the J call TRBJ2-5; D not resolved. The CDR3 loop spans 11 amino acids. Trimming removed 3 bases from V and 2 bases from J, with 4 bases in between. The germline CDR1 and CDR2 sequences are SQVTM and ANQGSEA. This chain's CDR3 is CSVEGQETQYF. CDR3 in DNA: TGCAGCGTTGAGGGACAAGAGACCCAGTACTTC. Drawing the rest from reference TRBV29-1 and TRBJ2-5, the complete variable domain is SAVISQKPSRDICQRGTSLTIQCQVDSQVTMMFWYRQQPGQSLTLIATANQGSEATYESGFVIDKFPISRPNLTFSTLTVSNMSPEDSSIYLCSVEGQETQYFGPGTRLLVL.

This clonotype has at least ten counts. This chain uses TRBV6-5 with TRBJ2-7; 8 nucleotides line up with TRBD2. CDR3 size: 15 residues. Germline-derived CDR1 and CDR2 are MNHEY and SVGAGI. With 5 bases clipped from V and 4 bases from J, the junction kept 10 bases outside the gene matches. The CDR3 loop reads CASSHLLAGQYEQYF. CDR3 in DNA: TGTGCCAGCAGTCACCTGCTAGCGGGCCAGTACGAGCAGTACTTC.